This T cell receptor (beta chain) was sequenced for a study of radiotherapy plus CTLA-4 blockade in lung cancer. On the study more broadly: Among enrolled patients, roughly 17% responded and roughly 31% achieved disease control.

This clone was counted a few times. The antigen remains undetermined. The J segment lost 7 bases and the V segment lost 5 bases, leaving 8 bases of the junction unmatched. From germline, CDR1 is SGHTA and CDR2 FQGNSA. There are 14 residues in the CDR3. Sequenced by immunoSEQ multiplex PCR; TCRdb stores in-frame clones only, minus some. In the table there are more than 75,000 clones, roughly 74% of which are singletons. Study results and caveats: Following radiotherapy plus ipilimumab, tumor-derived TCR clones expanded in the blood. Early blood T cell clone dynamics reportedly forecast response best, with interferon-beta.

The V gene is TRBV7-2, the J gene TRBJ1-5, with TRBD1 matching 7 bases. The sample consisted of peripheral blood, taken from a patient treated with radiotherapy plus ipilimumab. This clonotype originated in a human donor with non-small cell lung cancer who had a partial response to radiotherapy plus ipilimumab. Some clones in this sample may be carry-over from other donors' samples. In DNA, the CDR3 is TGTGCCAGCAGCCCGACAGGGAGGCTGCAGCCCCAGCATTTT. It specifies CASSPTGRLQPQHF.